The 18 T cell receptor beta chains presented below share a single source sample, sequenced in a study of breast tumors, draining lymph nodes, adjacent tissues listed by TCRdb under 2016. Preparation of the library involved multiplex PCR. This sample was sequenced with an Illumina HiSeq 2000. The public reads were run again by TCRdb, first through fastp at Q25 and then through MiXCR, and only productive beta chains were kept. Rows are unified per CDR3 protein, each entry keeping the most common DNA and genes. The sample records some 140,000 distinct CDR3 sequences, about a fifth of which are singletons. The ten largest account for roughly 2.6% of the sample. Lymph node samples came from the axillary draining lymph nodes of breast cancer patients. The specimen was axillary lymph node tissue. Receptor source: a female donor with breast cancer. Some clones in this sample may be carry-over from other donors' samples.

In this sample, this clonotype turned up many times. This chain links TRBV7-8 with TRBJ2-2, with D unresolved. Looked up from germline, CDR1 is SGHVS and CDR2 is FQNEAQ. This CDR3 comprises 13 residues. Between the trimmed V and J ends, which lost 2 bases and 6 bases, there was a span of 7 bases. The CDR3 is CASSLYAAGELFF. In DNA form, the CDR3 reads TGTGCCAGCAGCTTATACGCGGCCGGGGAGCTGTTTTTT. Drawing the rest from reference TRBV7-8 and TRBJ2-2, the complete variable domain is GAGVSQSPRYKVAKRGQDVALRCDPISGHVSLFWYQQALGQGPEFLTYFQNEAQLDKSGLPSDRFFAERPEGSVSTLKIQRTQQEDSAVYLCASSLYAAGELFFGEGSRLTVL.

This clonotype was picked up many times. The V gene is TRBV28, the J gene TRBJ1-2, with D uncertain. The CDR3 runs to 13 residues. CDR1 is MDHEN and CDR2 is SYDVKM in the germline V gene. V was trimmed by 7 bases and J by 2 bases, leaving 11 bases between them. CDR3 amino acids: CASNATPNYGYTF. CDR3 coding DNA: TGTGCCAGCAACGCTACACCGAACTATGGCTACACCTTC.

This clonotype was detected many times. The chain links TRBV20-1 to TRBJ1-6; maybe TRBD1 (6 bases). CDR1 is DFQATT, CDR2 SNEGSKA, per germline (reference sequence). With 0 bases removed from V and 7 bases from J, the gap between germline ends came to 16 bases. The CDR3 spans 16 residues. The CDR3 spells CSARDHGGWRNSPLHF. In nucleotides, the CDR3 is TGCAGTGCTAGAGATCATGGGGGCTGGAGGAATTCACCCCTCCACTTT.

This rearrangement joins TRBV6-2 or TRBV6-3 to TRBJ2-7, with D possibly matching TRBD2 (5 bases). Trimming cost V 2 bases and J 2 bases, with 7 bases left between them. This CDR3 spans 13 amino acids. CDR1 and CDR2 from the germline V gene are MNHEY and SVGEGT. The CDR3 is CASSYLAAYEQYF. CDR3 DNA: TGTGCCAGCAGTTACCTAGCCGCCTACGAGCAGTACTTC.

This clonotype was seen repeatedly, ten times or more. The CDR3 DNA reads as TGTGCCAGCAGCGGACTAGCGGGAGGAGATACGCAGTATTTT. Translation: CASSGLAGGDTQYF. The genes are TRBV6-4 and TRBJ2-3; 14 bases fit TRBD2. Germline lookup yields CDR1 MRHNA and CDR2 SNTAGT. Trimming took 6 bases from V and 5 from J; bases not matched to a gene: 1. The CDR3 is 14 residues long.

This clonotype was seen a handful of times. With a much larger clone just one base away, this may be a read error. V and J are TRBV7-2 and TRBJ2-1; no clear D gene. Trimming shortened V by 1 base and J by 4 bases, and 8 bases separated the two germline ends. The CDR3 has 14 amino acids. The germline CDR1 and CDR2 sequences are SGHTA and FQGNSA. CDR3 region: CASSLGEVYNEQFF. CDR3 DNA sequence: TGTGCCAGCAGCTTAGGCGAGGTATACAATGAGCAGTTCTTC.

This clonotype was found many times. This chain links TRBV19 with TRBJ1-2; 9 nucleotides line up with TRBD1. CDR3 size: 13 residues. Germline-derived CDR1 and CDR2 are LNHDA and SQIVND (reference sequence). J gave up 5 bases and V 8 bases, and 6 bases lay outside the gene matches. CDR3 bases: TGTGCCAGTGGGGACAGGGATTCGTATGGCTACACCTTC. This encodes CASGDRDSYGYTF.

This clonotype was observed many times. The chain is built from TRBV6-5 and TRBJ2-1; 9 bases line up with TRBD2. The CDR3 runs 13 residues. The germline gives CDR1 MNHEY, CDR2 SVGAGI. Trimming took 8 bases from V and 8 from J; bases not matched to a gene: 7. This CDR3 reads CASRRLAVDEQFF. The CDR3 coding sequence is TGTGCCAGCCGGAGACTAGCGGTAGATGAGCAGTTCTTC.

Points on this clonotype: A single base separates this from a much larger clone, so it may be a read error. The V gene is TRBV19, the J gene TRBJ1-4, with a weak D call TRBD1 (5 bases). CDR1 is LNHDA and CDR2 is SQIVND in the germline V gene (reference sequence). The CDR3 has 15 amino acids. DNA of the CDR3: TGTGCCAGTAGTGGCATAGGGGCCTCGAATGAAGAACTGTTTTTT. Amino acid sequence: CASSGIGASNEELFF.

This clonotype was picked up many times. CDR3: CASSEGANSPLHF. In DNA, the CDR3 is TGTGCCAGCAGCGAGGGAGCTAATTCACCCCTCCACTTT. The V and J genes are TRBV9 and TRBJ1-6; D is undetermined. V was trimmed by 3 bases and J by 6 bases, leaving 7 bases between them. The CDR3 sequence is 13 residues long. Germline V gene sequence: CDR1 SGDLS, CDR2 YYNGEE.

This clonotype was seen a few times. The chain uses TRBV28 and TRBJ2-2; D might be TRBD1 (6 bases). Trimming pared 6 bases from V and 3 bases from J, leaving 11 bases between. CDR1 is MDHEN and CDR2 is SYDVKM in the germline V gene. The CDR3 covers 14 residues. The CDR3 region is CASRSGVDTGELFF. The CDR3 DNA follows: TGTGCCAGCAGGTCAGGGGTGGACACCGGGGAGCTGTTTTTT.

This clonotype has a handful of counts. The CDR3 coding sequence is TGTGCCGGACGAAGACAGGACAACTATGGCTACACCTTC. Its translation: CAGRRQDNYGYTF. This chain links TRBV28 with TRBJ1-2; D might be TRBD1 (6 bases). CDR3 length equals 13 residues. Germline assignment: CDR1 MDHEN and CDR2 SYDVKM. V lost 11 bases, J lost 2 bases, and 15 bases lay in between.

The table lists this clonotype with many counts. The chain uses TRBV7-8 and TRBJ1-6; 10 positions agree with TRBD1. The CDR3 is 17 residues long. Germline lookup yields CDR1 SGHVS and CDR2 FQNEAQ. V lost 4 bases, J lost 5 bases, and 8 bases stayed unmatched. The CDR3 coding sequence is TGTGCCAGCAGCTCGAAGCCGGGACAGGGGAATAATTCACCCCTCCACTTT. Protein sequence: CASSSKPGQGNNSPLHF.

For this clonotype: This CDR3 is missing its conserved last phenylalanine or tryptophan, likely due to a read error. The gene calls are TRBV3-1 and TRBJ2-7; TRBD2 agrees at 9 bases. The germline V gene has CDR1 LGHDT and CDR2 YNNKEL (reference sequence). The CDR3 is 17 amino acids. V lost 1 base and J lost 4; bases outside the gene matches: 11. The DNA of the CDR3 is TGTGCCAGCAGCCAAGGGAGCGGGGGGCCCAGGGGGTACGAGCAGTACCTC. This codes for CASSQGSGGPRGYEQYL.

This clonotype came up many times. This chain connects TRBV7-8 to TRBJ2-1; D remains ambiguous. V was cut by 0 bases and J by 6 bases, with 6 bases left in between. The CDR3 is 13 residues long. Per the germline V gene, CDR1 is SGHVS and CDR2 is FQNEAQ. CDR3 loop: CASSLALGNEQFF. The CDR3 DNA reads TGTGCCAGCAGCTTAGCTTTGGGCAATGAGCAGTTCTTC.

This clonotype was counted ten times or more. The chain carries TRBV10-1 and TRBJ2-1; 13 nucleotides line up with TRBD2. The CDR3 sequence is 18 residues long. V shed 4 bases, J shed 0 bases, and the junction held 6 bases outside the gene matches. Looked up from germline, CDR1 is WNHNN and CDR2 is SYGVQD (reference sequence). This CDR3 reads CASSGLAGGDSSYNEQFF. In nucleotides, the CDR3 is TGCGCCAGCAGTGGACTAGCGGGAGGTGATAGCTCCTACAATGAGCAGTTCTTC.

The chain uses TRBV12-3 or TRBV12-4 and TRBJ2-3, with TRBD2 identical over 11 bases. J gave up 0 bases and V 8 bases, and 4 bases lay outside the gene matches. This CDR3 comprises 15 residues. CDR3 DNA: TGTGCCAGCCGCCTAGCGGGGGGAAGCACAGATACGCAGTATTTT. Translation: CASRLAGGSTDTQYF.

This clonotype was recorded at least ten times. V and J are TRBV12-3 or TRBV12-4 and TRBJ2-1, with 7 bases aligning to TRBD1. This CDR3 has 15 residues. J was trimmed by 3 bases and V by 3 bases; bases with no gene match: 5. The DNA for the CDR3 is TGTGCCAGCAGTTTTTCAGGACAGGACTACAATGAGCAGTTCTTC. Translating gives CASSFSGQDYNEQFF.